These T cell receptor beta chains were read from a single sample in a study of blood T cell repertoires in COVID-19. Repertoires were generated with immunoSEQ multiplex PCR, while TCRdb's copy carries only in-frame clones and drops some. Of 50,000 to 60,000 clones detected, 70% to 90% appear once; the ten largest clones hold about 29%. The sample comprised peripheral blood. The receptors shown here come from a human donor in a cohort sampled during active COVID-19. Each CDR3 is given without its conserved first and last residue. Fields, in order: V gene, CDR3 protein.

>TRBV9
ASSAGTAQPQH
>TRBV11-3
ASSFGGSGNTIY
>TRBV5-4
ASSLAGRPYNEQF
>TRBV4-3
ASSQGEGLATDTQY
>TRBV6-7
ASSYSDRGNTIY
>TRBV4-1
ASSRGSNQPQH
>TRBV9
ASSPRDRTYYGYT
>TRBV9
ASSAGTVNTEAF
>TRBV6-5
ASRTGSGYGYT
>TRBV3-1/TRBV3-2
ASSRNERRAPYNEQF
>TRBV14
ASSRLGGANEKLF
>TRBV7-2
ASSSARGDTQY
>TRBV6-6
ASSRPAGGDNEQF
>TRBV30
AWSPQGSPLH
>TRBV11-2
ASSLGMGGRALTNYGYT
>TRBV15
ATSRELAGGPFGEQF
>TRBV7-2
ASSLATGQTNYGYT
>TRBV7-2
ASSLRQGDQPQH
>TRBV5-6
ASSSGQGPSGANVLT
>TRBV5-1
ASSLGGDSPLH
>TRBV19
ASRGDRVNTGELF
>TRBV27
ASSLFRIRHSTDTQY
>TRBV18
ASSPPGLAGPNEQF
>TRBV5-1
ASSLGAGGHGYEQF
>TRBV5-4
ASSRGLGDLAQY
>TRBV10-3
AISESGLAANEQF
>TRBV5-4
ASSLSGSAETQY
>TRBV5-1
ASMGELGSYEQY
>TRBV6-6
ASRPTGTGYPEQY
>TRBV19
ASSRTGTPSGNTIY
>TRBV7-9
ASSLQGLGGYT
>TRBV6-2/TRBV6-3
ASSYGQGGQF
>TRBV28
ASLTAGVGTEAF
>TRBV6-2/TRBV6-3
ASSYAGGLGGNEQF
>TRBV5-1
ASSDGLAGGPGETQY
>TRBV7-9
ASSLEGSGYT
>TRBV30
AWTVRQGARGNTIY
>TRBV7-2
ASSLSRTGSQETQY
>TRBV11-3
ASSLGGGNSPLH
>TRBV29-1
SGGGGAEGYT
>TRBV18
ASSSGGLPYEQY
>TRBV5-1
ASSRNRGTNEKLF
>TRBV7-2
ASSLVGHGETQY
>TRBV9
ASTSGRLNYGYT